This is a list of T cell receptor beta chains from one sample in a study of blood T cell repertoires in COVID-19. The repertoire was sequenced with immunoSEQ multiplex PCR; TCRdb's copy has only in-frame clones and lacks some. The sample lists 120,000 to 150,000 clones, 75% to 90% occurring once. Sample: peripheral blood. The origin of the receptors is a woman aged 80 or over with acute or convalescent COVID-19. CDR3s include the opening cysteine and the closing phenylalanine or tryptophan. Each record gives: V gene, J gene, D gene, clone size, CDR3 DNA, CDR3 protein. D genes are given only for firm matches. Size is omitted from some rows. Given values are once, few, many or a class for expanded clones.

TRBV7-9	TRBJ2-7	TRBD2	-	TGTGCCAGCAGCTTAGCCCCTAGCGGGACACCTTCCTACGAGCAGTACTTC	CASSLAPSGTPSYEQYF
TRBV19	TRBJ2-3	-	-	TGTGCCAGTAGTATAACCACTAGCACAGATACGCAGTATTTT	CASSITTSTDTQYF
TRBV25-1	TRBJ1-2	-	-	TGTGCCAGCAGTGCTACACGGGATAGTTACACCTTC	CASSATRDSYTF
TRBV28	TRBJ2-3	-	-	TGTGCCAGCAGTTTACTGGATCCAGGGCCAGATACGCAGTATTTT	CASSLLDPGPDTQYF
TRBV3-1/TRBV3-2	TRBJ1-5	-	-	TGTGCCAGCAGCACTCGAGGGCGTCAGCCCCAGCATTTT	CASSTRGRQPQHF
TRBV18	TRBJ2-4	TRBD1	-	TGTGCCAGCTCACCGTCGACAGGGCAGGCCAAAAACATTCAGTACTTC	CASSPSTGQAKNIQYF
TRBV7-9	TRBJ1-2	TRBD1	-	TGTGCCAGCAGCTTCGTGCAGGGGGTCTATGGCTACACCTTC	CASSFVQGVYGYTF
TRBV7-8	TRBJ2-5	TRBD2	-	TGTGCCAGCAGCTGGGGACTACAAAATCAAGAGACCCAGTACTTC	CASSWGLQNQETQYF
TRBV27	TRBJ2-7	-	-	TGTGCCAGCAGTTTAACAGCAATTACGAGCTCCTACGAGCAGTACTTC	CASSLTAITSSYEQYF
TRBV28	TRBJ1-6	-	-	TGTGCCAGCAGCACATCACAGGTTAATTCACCCCTCCACTTT	CASSTSQVNSPLHF
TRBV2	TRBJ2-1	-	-	TGTGCCAGCAGTCCACTAGCCGCAACCTACAATGAGCAGTTCTTC	CASSPLAATYNEQFF
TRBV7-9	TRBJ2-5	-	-	TGTGCCAGCAACCTTCAGATGGTAAATCAAGAGACCCAGTACTTC	CASNLQMVNQETQYF
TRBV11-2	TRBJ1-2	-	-	TGTGCCAGCAGGCCGGGATCCCCACTAGTAGGCTACACCTTC	CASRPGSPLVGYTF
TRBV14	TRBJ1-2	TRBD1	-	TGTGCCAGCAGCCACATGGGACAGGGTTACTATGGCTACACCTTC	CASSHMGQGYYGYTF
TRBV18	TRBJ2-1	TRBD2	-	TGTGCCAGCTCACCACTGTTTAGGACTAGCATGGATGAGCAGTTCTTC	CASSPLFRTSMDEQFF
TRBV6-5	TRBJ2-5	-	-	TGTGCCAGCAGTTGGGGGGGGCCATCGGGGACCCAGTACTTC	CASSWGGPSGTQYF
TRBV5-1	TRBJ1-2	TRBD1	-	TGCGCCAGCAGCTTACAAGGTGCAGGGGGCGGTGGCTACACCTTC	CASSLQGAGGGGYTF
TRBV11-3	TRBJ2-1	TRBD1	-	TGTGCCAGCAGCACGATAACAGGGGCTGAGCAGTTCTTC	CASSTITGAEQFF
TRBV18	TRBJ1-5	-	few	TGTGCCAGCTCACCAGCGGGCGTTTCAGGCGTACGGCCCCAGCATTTT	CASSPAGVSGVRPQHF
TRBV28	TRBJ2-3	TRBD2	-	TGTGCCAGCAGTTTTCCAGCGGGAGCAGATACGCAGTATTTT	CASSFPAGADTQYF
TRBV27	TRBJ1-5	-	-	TGTGCCAGCAGCAGGTATAGCAATCAGCCCCAGCATTTT	CASSRYSNQPQHF
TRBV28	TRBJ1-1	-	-	TGTGCCAGCAGAGTCCCAGAGAACACTGAAGCTTTCTTT	CASRVPENTEAFF
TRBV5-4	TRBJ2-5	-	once	TGTGCCAGCAGCACCGGACAGACACAAGAGACCCAGTACTTC	CASSTGQTQETQYF
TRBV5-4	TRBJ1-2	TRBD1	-	TGTGCCAGCAGCCCTAGACAGGGGCCAGGCTATGGCTACACCTTC	CASSPRQGPGYGYTF
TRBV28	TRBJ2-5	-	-	TGTGCCAGCAGCGAACCGGGAGCCAGCTTAGAGACCCAGTACTTC	CASSEPGASLETQYF
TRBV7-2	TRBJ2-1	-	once	TGTGCCAGCAGCCTTTCGCCTAGTTTGAATGAGCAGTTCTTC	CASSLSPSLNEQFF
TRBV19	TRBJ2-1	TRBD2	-	TGTGCCAGTAGTATAAGTGGCGGGAGTAATGAGCAGTTCTTC	CASSISGGSNEQFF
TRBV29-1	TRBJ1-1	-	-	TGCAGCGTGAGTGAGGGGACAAACACTGAAGCTTTCTTT	CSVSEGTNTEAFF
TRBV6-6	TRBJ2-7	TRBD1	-	TGTGCCAGCAGCACGACAGGGCCTTTTAGCTCCTACGAGCAGTACTTC	CASSTTGPFSSYEQYF
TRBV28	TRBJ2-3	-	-	TGTGCCAGCAGTCCCCCCGGGACAGATACGCAGTATTTT	CASSPPGTDTQYF
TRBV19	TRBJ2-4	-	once	TGTGCCAGTAGTATTAGTACTACACCCCACTTCAAAAACATTCAGTACTTC	CASSISTTPHFKNIQYF
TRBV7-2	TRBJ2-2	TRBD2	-	TGTGCCAGCAGCTTACCAGCGGGAGACACCGGGGAGCTGTTTTTT	CASSLPAGDTGELFF
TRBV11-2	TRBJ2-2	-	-	TGTGCCAGCAGCTCTCGAGGGGGCACCGGGGAGCTGTTTTTT	CASSSRGGTGELFF
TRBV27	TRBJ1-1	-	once	TGTGCCAGCAGTTTATCCCCGGACATGAACACTGAAGCTTTCTTT	CASSLSPDMNTEAFF
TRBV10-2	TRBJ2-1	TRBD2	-	TGCGCCAGCAGGGGACTAGCAGACGCGTACAATGAGCAGTTCTTC	CASRGLADAYNEQFF
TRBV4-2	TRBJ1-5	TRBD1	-	TGTGCCAGCAGCCAAGCGGGGGGACAGGGGTTCAATCAGCCCCAGCATTTT	CASSQAGGQGFNQPQHF
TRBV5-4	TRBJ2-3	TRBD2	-	TGTGCCAGCAGCATGACTAGCGGGGCAGATACGCAGTATTTT	CASSMTSGADTQYF
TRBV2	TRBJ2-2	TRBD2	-	TGTGCCAGCAGGGGTAGCGGGGGGCCCACCGGGGAGCTGTTTTTT	CASRGSGGPTGELFF